The clone carrying this T cell receptor beta chain came up many times. No antigen is known for it. TCRdb processed the 5' RACE reads anew with MiXCR; each CDR3 protein has one entry. Among roughly 150,000 distinct CDR3 sequences listed, under 35% were seen once. The entry originates in a study of CD8 T cells in ankylosing spondylitis. Notes on the study in general: One TCR beta motif, made up of 7 or 8 highly homologous variants, appeared characteristic of ankylosing spondylitis blood.

This receptor was obtained from a male donor with ankylosing spondylitis. Sequencing used synovial fluid, either unsorted or a sorted T cell fraction (not recorded which).

CDR3 protein: CASSEGQVVGEAFF. The DNA for the CDR3 is TGTGCCAGCAGTGAGGGACAGGTTGTTGGTGAAGCTTTCTTT. The V gene is TRBV12-3 or TRBV12-4, the J gene TRBJ1-1; 8 bases fit TRBD1. The CDR3 loop spans 14 amino acids. After removal of 5 bases from V and 7 bases from J, the junction contained 9 bases not matched to a gene.